The clone carrying this T cell receptor beta chain was seen only a few times. The CDR3 contains 13 residues. The ends were cut back, 8 bases at V and 3 bases at J, with 14 bases in the middle. CDR1 is SEHNR, CDR2 FQNEAQ, per germline (reference sequence). In making TCR beta libraries, quantitative 5'-RACE with molecular barcodes was used. MiXCR, applied by TCRdb to the 5' RACE reads, yields one record per CDR3 protein. Among fewer than 200,000 distinct CDR3 sequences listed, around 9.6% were seen once. This sample was included in a study of CD8 T cells in ankylosing spondylitis. V gene TRBV7-9 combines with J gene TRBJ2-7; possibly TRBD1 for D (5 bases). The sample was blood, either unsorted or a sorted T cell fraction (not recorded which). This receptor was taken from a female donor with ankylosing spondylitis or in good health (not recorded which). CDR3: CASQMAQGYEQYF. CDR3 DNA: TGTGCCAGCCAAATGGCCCAGGGCTACGAGCAGTACTTC.